One T cell receptor (beta chain) is described in this entry. The data are from a study of blood T cell repertoires in COVID-19. Assay used: immunoSEQ multiplex PCR; TCRdb lists only in-frame clones, some missing. Of around 380,000 clones in the sample, more than 75% were seen once. The CDR3 spans 14 residues. Germline CDR1 and CDR2: SEHNR and FQNEAQ (reference sequence). V lost 5 bases and J 4 bases, leaving 14 bases between the germline ends. The V call is TRBV7-9, the J call TRBJ1-1; D not certain. Sequencing used PBMCs or T cells enriched from blood (not recorded which). The source of this sequence is a man in his thirties or forties who had recovered from COVID-19. This CDR3 reads CASSPDGILTEAFF. In DNA form, the CDR3 reads TGTGCCAGCAGCCCGGACGGGATACTCACTGAAGCTTTCTTT.